This TCR beta chain was recovered during a study of blood T cell repertoires in COVID-19. Study details: From the United States, Italy and Spain came samples of acute and convalescent COVID-19.

Under the authors' procedure: It was from reference gene primer amplification that nucleated cell counts were estimated. Some clones are missing from TCRdb's copy, which holds only in-frame ones; the method was immunoSEQ multiplex PCR. Clonal size and the V and J genes are those of that table, whereas D and trimming came from the DNA. The sample holds under 100,000 clones; around 86% are singletons and the top ten take more than 4.5%. The Seattle site enrolled patients during active infection and followed them longitudinally. Per germline, CDR1 GTSNPN and CDR2 SVGIG (reference sequence). The CDR3 consists of 15 residues. Trimming at V came to 4 bases and at J to 6 bases, leaving 7 bases not matched to a gene.

Input material: peripheral blood. The receptor comes from a man aged 55-75 years with COVID-19, enrolled during active disease. The V gene is TRBV30, the J gene TRBJ2-3, with 13 bases lining up with TRBD2. The CDR3 protein is CAWTGGTSGMDTQYF. The CDR3 nucleotides are TGTGCCTGGACAGGGGGGACTAGCGGGATGGATACGCAGTATTTT.